Shown below are 4 T cell receptor beta chains from a single sample sequenced in a study of vaccination and CD4 T cells after COVID-19. As for time point: late sampling 161 to 241 days after vaccination in three convalescent patients. Treatment defined: approximately 9-day PBMC culture with coronavirus spike peptide pools or control peptides (ViraFEST assay). Once obtained from cultured CD4+ T cells, the DNA was sequenced using the Oncomine TCR Beta short-read assay. TCRdb used MiXCR to reprocess the PCR reads, holding one entry per CDR3 protein. The data show some 17,000 distinct CDR3 sequences, with over 50% seen just once and roughly 20% held by the top ten. Their target antigens are unknown. Material: CD4+ T cells from blood, cultured in vitro, obtained about 7 months after SARS-CoV-2 vaccination. These receptors came from a human donor who had recovered from COVID-19.

The V gene is TRBV7-2, the J gene TRBJ2-1; D tentatively fits TRBD1 or TRBD2 (5 bases each). The CDR3 runs 15 residues. Germline loops: CDR1 SGHTA, CDR2 FQGNSA. V gave up 5 bases and J gave up 6 bases, with 17 bases separating them. The CDR3 nucleotides read TGTGCCAGCAGCCTAGAATGGGACCCCGGCAATGAGCAGTTCTTC. Its translation: CASSLEWDPGNEQFF.

V gene TRBV7-9 combines with J gene TRBJ1-2; no reliable D call. This CDR3 contains 12 residues. With 1 base removed from V and 7 bases from J, the gap between germline ends came to 7 bases. Germline loops: CDR1 SEHNR, CDR2 FQNEAQ (reference sequence). CDR3 bases: TGTGCCAGCAGCTTAGATCGTCGTGGCTACACCTTC. Protein product: CASSLDRRGYTF.

The chain recombines TRBV7-9 with TRBJ2-1; 11 bases are shared with TRBD2. V lost 5 bases to trimming and J lost 7 bases; unmatched junction nucleotides: 13. CDR1 and CDR2 (germline): SEHNR, FQNEAQ (reference sequence). The length of the CDR3 is 17 residues. The CDR3 is CASSPTLAGGLGNEQFF. CDR3 in DNA: TGTGCCAGCAGCCCAACTCTAGCGGGAGGCCTAGGTAATGAGCAGTTCTTC.

Concerning this clonotype: One end of the junction does not line up with germline, which may come from a read error. V is TRBV7-2 and J is TRBJ1-2; no reliable D call. From germline, CDR1 is SGHTA and CDR2 FQGNSA. The CDR3 consists of 12 residues. CDR3 residues: CASSADDTKLNF. The CDR3 DNA reads TGTGCCAGCAGCGCGGACGATACTAAATTGAACTTC.